This note documents a single T cell receptor (beta chain) sequence. Its antigen is still unknown. A single base separates this from a much larger clone, so it may be a read error. TCRdb's table, derived via immunoSEQ multiplex PCR, lists solely in-frame clones and lacks some. The data show 900,000 to 1,200,000 clones, approximately 80% seen once. The data originate from a study of shared clonotypes between healthy human individuals. Germline V lookup: CDR1 DFQATT, CDR2 SNEGSKA (reference sequence). V was clipped by 3 bases and J by 5 bases, with 6 bases between them. The CDR3 totals 11 residues. General study points: Tissue TCR repertoires likely differ from these blood-only repertoires. Deeper or shallower sequencing was expected to change how clonotypes are shared among donors.

The TCR was taken from a man aged 18-30 years in good health. Some clones in this sample may be carry-over from other donors' samples. Sequenced material: memory CD4+ T cells from PBMCs. The subset here: CD45RA-negative fraction. The V gene is TRBV20-1, the J gene TRBJ2-3; D may be TRBD2 (5 bases). The CDR3 loop reads CSASEGDTQYF. The CDR3 DNA reads TGCAGTGCTAGTGAGGGAGATACGCAGTATTTT.